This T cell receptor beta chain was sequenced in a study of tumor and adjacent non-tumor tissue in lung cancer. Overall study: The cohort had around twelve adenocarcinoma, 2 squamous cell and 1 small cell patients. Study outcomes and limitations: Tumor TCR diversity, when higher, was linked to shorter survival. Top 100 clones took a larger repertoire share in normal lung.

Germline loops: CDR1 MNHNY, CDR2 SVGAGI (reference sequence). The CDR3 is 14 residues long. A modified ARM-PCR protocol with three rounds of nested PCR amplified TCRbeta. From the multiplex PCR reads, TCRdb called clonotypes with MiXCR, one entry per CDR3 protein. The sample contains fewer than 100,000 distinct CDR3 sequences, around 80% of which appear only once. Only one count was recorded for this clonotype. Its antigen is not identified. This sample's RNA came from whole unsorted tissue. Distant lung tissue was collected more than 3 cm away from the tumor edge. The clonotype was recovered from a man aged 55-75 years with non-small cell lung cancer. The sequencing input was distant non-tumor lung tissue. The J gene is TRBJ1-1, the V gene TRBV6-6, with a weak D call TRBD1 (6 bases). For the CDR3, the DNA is TGTATCAGCAGCCGACAGGTTGTGAACACTGAAGCTTTCTTT. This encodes CISSRQVVNTEAFF.